This TCR beta chain derives from a study of cytomegalovirus exposure and HLA in healthy donors. Study in general: Earlier sequencing of about 200 million T cells yielded 95 million to 120 million unique TCR beta sequences.

The PCR had 60 Vbeta and 13 Jbeta primers. Sequenced by immunoSEQ multiplex PCR; TCRdb stores in-frame clones only, minus some. The sample yields some 85,000 clones, less than 85% seen once. There are 14 residues in the CDR3. V was trimmed by 0 bases and J by 11 bases, leaving 19 bases between them. CDR1 GTSNPN and CDR2 SVGIG come from the germline V gene (reference sequence). This chain uses TRBV30 with TRBJ1-2; D gene ambiguous. This clonotype was obtained from a man aged 18 to 30 in good health and CMV-seronegative. Sequences were obtained from PBMCs. CDR3 coding DNA: TGTGCCTGGAGTGTACCCGGCAGTACATGGAGGTACACCTTC. It encodes CAWSVPGSTWRYTF. The full variable domain, its missing parts supplied by reference TRBV30 and TRBJ1-2, is SQTIHQWPATLVQPVGSPLSLECTVEGTSNPNLYWYRQAAGRGLQLLFYSVGIGQISSEVPQNLSASRPQDRQFILSSKKLLLSDSGFYLCAWSVPGSTWRYTFGSGTRLTVV.